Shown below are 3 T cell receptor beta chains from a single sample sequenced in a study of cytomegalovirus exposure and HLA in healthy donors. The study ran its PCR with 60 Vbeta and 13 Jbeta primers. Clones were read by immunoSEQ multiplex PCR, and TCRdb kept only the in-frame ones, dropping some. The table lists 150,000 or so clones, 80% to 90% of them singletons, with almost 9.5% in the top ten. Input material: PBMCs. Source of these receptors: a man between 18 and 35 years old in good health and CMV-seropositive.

The CDR3 loop is CAISGGLQEQFF. CDR3 DNA: TGTGCCATCAGTGGGGGACTCCAAGAGCAGTTCTTC. This rearrangement joins TRBV10-3 to TRBJ2-1; D possibly corresponds to TRBD2 (6 bases). V was cut by 4 bases and J by 10 bases, with 11 bases left in between. The CDR3 contains 12 residues. Germline V gives CDR1 ENHRY, CDR2 SYGVKD.

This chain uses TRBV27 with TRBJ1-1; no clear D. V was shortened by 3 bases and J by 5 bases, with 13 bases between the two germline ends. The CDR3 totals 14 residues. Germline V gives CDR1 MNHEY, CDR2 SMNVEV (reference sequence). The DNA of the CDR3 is TGTGCCAGCAGTTTTCAGCGTTATTCGACTGAAGCTTTCTTT. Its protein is CASSFQRYSTEAFF.

CDR3 sequence: CASSYAGAHSYEQYF. The DNA of the CDR3 is TGTGCCAGCAGTTACGCGGGGGCCCACTCCTACGAGCAGTACTTC. The V gene is TRBV6-5, the J gene TRBJ2-7, with D possibly TRBD2 on 7 matching bases. The length of the CDR3 is 15 residues. Trimming cost V 2 bases and J 0 bases, with 11 bases left between them. CDR1 and CDR2 (germline): MNHEY, SVGAGI.